The 6 T cell receptor beta chains below were found in one sample sequenced in a study of blood T cell repertoires in COVID-19. Sequenced by immunoSEQ multiplex PCR; TCRdb stores in-frame clones only, minus some. The sample includes roughly 64,000 clones, roughly 75% of them seen just once. Material for sequencing was peripheral blood. All receptors derive from a man between 60 and 70 years old with COVID-19, enrolled during active disease.

The chain combines TRBV7-6 with TRBJ1-5, with a possible D match to TRBD1 (6 bases). Germline lookup yields CDR1 SGHVS and CDR2 FNYEAQ. This CDR3 spans 15 amino acids. The V end was cut by 1 base, the J end by 3 bases, with 10 bases between. DNA for the CDR3: TGTGCCAGCAGCTTAGAGAGGGGGATCAATCAGCCCCAGCATTTT. It is translated as CASSLERGINQPQHF.

In this sample, this clone turned up a few times. The J gene is TRBJ1-1, the V gene TRBV2, with D unclear. From germline, CDR1 is SNHLY and CDR2 FYNNEI. Deletions cut 2 bases from V and 2 bases from J, with 9 bases between. There are 14 residues in the CDR3. In DNA, the CDR3 is TGTGCCAGCAGTGAAATTAGAGGTAACACTGAAGCTTTCTTT. Translating gives CASSEIRGNTEAFF.

This clone was observed a few times. The chain uses TRBV18 and TRBJ2-2, with a tentative D call TRBD2 (6 bases). Per germline, CDR1 KGHSH and CDR2 LQKENI. The CDR3 is made up of 12 amino acids. Trimming left V 8 bases short and J 7 bases short, with 11 bases between. For the CDR3, the DNA is TGTGCCAGCCTCCGGGAGAGCGGGGAGCTGTTTTTT. Protein sequence: CASLRESGELFF.

The chain combines TRBV2 with TRBJ1-5; D perhaps matches TRBD1 (5 bases). The CDR3 has 16 amino acids. CDR1 is SNHLY and CDR2 is FYNNEI in the germline V gene. V was cut by 4 bases and J by 4 bases, with 17 bases left in between. The CDR3 nucleotides are TGTGCCAGCAGTGGCCGGGGGAGGGCAGGGAATCAGCCCCAGCATTTT. It codes for CASSGRGRAGNQPQHF. The complete variable domain, with remaining parts taken from reference TRBV2 and TRBJ1-5, reads EPEVTQTPSHQVTQMGQEVILRCVPISNHLYFYWYRQILGQKVEFLVSFYNNEISEKSEIFDDQFSVERPDGSNFTLKIRSTKLEDSAMYFCASSGRGRAGNQPQHFGDGTRLSIL.

The V gene is TRBV10-2, the J gene TRBJ1-5; D uncertain. Trimming removed 3 bases at V and 4 bases at J, with 10 bases between. In germline, CDR1 is WSHSY, CDR2 SAAADI. The CDR3 consists of 14 residues. CDR3 amino acids: CASSDVNSNQPQHF. In DNA, the CDR3 is TGCGCCAGCAGTGATGTTAACTCAAATCAGCCCCAGCATTTT.

The gene calls are TRBV6-1 and TRBJ1-4, with D possibly being TRBD1 (5 bases). The V and J ends lost 2 bases and 10 bases respectively, with 14 bases between them. CDR1 and CDR2 (germline): MNHNS, SASEGT. The length of the CDR3 is 14 residues. CDR3 bases: TGTGCCAGCAGTGAAAGGAGGGGTCTGGGAAAACTGTTTTTT. Encoded protein: CASSERRGLGKLFF.